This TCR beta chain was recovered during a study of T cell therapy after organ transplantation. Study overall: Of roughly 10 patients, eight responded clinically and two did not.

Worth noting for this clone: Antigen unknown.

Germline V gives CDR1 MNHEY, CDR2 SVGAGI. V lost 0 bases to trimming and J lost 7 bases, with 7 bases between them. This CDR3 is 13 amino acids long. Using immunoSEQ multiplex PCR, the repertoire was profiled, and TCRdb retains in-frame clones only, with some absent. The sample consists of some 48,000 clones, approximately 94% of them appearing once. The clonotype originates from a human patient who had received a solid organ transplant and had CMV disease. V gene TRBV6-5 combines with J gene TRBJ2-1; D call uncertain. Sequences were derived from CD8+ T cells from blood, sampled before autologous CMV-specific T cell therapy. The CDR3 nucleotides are TGTGCCAGCAGTTACTCGAAGGGTAATGAGCAGTTCTTC. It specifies CASSYSKGNEQFF.